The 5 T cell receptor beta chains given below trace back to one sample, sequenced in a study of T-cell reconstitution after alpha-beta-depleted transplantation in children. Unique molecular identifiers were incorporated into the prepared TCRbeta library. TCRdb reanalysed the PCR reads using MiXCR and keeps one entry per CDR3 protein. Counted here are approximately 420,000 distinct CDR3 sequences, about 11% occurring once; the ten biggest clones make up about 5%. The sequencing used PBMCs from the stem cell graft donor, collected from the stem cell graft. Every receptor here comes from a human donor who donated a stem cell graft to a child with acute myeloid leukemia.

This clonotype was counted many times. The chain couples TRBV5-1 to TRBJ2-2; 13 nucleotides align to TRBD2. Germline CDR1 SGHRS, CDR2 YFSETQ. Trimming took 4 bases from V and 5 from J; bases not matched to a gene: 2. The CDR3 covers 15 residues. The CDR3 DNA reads TGCGCCAGCAGCGAGGGACTAGCGGGGACCGGGGAGCTGTTTTTT. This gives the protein CASSEGLAGTGELFF.

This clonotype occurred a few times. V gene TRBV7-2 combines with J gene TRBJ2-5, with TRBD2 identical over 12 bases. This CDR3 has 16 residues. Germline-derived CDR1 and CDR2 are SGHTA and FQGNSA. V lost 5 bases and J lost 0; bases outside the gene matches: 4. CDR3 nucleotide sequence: TGTGCCAGCAGCCGGACTAGCGGGGAGTACCAAGAGACCCAGTACTTC. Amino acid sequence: CASSRTSGEYQETQYF. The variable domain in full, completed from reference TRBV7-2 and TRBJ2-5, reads GAGVSQSPSNKVTEKGKDVELRCDPISGHTALYWYRQSLGQGLEFLIYFQGNSAPDKSGLPSDRFSAERTGGSVSTLTIQRTQQEDSAVYLCASSRTSGEYQETQYFGPGTRLLVL.

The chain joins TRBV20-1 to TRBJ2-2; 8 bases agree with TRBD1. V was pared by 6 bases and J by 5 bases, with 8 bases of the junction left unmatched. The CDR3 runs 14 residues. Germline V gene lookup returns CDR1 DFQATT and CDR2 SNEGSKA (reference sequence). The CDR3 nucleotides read TGCAGTGCCCATGGACAGGGTGTAACCGGGGAGCTGTTTTTT. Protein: CSAHGQGVTGELFF.

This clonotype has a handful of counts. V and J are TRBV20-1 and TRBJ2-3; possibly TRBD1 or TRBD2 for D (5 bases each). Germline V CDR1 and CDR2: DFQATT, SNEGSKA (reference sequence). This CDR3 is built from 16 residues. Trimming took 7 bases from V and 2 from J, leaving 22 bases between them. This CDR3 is CSGSGPGPYVTDTQYF. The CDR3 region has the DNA TGCAGTGGAAGCGGTCCGGGGCCATACGTCACAGATACGCAGTATTTT.

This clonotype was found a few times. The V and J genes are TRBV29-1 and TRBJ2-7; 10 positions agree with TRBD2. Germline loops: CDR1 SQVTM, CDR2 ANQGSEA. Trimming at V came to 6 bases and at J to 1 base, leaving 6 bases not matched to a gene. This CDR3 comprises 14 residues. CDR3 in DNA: TGCAGCGTACGGGGACTAGCGACTTCCTACGAGCAGTACTTC. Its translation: CSVRGLATSYEQYF.